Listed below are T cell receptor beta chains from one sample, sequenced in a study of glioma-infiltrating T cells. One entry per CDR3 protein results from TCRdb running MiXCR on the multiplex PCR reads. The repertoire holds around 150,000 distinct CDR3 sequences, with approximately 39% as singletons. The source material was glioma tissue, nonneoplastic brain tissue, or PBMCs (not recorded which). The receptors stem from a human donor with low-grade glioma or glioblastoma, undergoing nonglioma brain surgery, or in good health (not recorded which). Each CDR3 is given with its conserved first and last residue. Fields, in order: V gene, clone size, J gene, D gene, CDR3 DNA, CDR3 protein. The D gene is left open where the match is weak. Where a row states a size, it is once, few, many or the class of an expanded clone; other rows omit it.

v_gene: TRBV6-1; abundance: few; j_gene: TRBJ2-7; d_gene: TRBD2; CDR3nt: TGTGCCAGCAGACCACTAGCGAGCTACGAGCAGTACTTC; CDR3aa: CASRPLASYEQYF
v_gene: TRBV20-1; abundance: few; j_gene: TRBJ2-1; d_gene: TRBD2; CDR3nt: TGCAGTGCTAGTGGACTAGCGGGACCCTACAATGAGCAGTTCTTC; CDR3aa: CSASGLAGPYNEQFF
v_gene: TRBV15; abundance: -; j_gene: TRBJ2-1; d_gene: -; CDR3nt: TGTGCCACCAGCAGAGATTCGGGCCCCTTCAATGAGCAGTTCTTC; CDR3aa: CATSRDSGPFNEQFF
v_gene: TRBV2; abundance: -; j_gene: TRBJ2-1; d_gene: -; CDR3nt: TGTGCCAGCAACCCCCGGCTCTACAATGAGCAGTTCTTC; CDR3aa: CASNPRLYNEQFF
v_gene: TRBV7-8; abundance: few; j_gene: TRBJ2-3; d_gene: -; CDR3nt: TGTGCCAGCAGCTTAGCGCAATATAGCACAGATACGCAGTATTTT; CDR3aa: CASSLAQYSTDTQYF
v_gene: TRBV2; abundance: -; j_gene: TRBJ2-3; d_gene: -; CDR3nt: TGTGCCAGCAATCTCATCCGCACAGATACGCAGTATTTT; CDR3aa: CASNLIRTDTQYF
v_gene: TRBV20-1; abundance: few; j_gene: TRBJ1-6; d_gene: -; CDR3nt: TGCAGTGCTAGAGAAAGGGCCTCACCCCTCCACTTT; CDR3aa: CSARERASPLHF
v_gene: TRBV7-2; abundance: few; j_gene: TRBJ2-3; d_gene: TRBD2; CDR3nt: TGTGCCAGCAGCCTACTAGCGGAATACACAGATACGCAGTATTTT; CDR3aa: CASSLLAEYTDTQYF
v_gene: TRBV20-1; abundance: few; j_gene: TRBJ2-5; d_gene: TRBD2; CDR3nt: TGCAGTACGGGCGGGGGTACTAAAGAGACCCAGTACTTC; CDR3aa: CSTGGGTKETQYF
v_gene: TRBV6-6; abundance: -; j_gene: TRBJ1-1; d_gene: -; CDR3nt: TGTGCCAGCAGCAACCAGGGGTACACTGAAGCTTTCTTT; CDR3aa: CASSNQGYTEAFF
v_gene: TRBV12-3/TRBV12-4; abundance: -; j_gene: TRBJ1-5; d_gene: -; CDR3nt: TGTGCCAGCACCAGGGGTGGGAGCAATCAGCCCCAGCATTTT; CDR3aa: CASTRGGSNQPQHF
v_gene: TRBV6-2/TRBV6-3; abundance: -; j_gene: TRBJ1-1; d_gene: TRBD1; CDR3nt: TGTGCCAGCAGTTTAGAGACAGGGGCAAGCACTGAAGCTTTCTTT; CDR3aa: CASSLETGASTEAFF
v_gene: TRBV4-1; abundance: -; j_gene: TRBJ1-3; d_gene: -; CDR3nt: TGCGCCAGCAGCCAGAACATGGGAAACACCGTATATTTT; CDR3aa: CASSQNMGNTVYF
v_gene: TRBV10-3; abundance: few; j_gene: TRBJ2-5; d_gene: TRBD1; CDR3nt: TGTGCCATCAGGGGCGTCACAGGGGGCTCGGGCCAAGAGACCCAGTACTTC; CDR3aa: CAIRGVTGGSGQETQYF
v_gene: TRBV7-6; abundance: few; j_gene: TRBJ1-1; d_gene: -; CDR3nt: TGTGCCAGCAGCCCATCAGGGTCTGAAGCTTTCTTT; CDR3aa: CASSPSGSEAFF
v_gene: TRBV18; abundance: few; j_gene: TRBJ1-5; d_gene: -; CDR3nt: TGTGCCAGCTCACCGACAGTCAATCAGCCCCAGCATTTT; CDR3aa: CASSPTVNQPQHF
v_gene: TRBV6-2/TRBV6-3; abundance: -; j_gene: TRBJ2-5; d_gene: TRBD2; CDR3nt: TGTGCCAGCAGTGACCCCGCGGGCGGGGGGGCCTGGACCCAGTACTTC; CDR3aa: CASSDPAGGGAWTQYF
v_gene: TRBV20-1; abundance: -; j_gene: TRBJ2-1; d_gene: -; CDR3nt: TGCAGTGCTAGAATGGGTGAGCAGTTCTTC; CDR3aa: CSARMGEQFF
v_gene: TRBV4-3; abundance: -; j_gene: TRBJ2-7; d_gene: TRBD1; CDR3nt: TGCGCCAGTACAGGGGACCTTGGGGCCTACGAGCAGTACTTC; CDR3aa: CASTGDLGAYEQYF
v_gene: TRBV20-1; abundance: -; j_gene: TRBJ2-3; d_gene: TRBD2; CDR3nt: TGCAGTGCTAGCGCAACTAGCGGGGTGGAGGATACGCAGTATTTT; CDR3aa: CSASATSGVEDTQYF
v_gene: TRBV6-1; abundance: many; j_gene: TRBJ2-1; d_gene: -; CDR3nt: TGTGCCAGCACTCGGACGGAGTACAATGAGCAGTTCTTC; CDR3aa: CASTRTEYNEQFF
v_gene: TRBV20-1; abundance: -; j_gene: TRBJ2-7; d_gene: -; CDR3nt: TGCAGTACCAGCGTCCCCTCCTACGAGCAGTACTTC; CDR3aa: CSTSVPSYEQYF
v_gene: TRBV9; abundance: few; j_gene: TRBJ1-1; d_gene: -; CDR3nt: TGTGCCAGCAGCGTAGCGGCGGCCATGAACACTGAAGCTTTCTTT; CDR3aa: CASSVAAAMNTEAFF
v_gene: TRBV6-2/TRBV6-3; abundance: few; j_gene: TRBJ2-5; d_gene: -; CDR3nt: TGTGCCAGCAGTTACGATCGGGTTCAAGAGACCCAGTACTTC; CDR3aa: CASSYDRVQETQYF
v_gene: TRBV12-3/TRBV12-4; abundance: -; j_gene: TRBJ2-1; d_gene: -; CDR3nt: TGTGCCAGCAGTTTCACAACTCCGGACAATGAGCAGTTCTTC; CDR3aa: CASSFTTPDNEQFF
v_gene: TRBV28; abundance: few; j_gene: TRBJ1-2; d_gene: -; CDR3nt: TGTGCCAGCAGTTTAAGGACAGAATATGGCTACACCTTC; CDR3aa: CASSLRTEYGYTF
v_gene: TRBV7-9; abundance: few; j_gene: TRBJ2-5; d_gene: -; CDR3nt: TGTGCCAGCACCTCGGGGAGTGGCCAGTACTTC; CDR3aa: CASTSGSGQYF
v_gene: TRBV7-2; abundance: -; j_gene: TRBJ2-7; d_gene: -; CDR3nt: TGTGCCAGCAGCTTGAATATGGGGGCCTACGAGCAGTACTTC; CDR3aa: CASSLNMGAYEQYF
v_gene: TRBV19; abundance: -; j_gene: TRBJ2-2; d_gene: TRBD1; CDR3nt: TGTGCCAGTAGGCGACAGGGGACCTACACCGGGGAGCTGTTTTTT; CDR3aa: CASRRQGTYTGELFF
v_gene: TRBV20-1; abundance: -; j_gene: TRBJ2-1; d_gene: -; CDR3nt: TGCAGTGCTAGAGATATCGGTTCTCCGGCAAACAATGAGCAGTTCTTC; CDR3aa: CSARDIGSPANNEQFF
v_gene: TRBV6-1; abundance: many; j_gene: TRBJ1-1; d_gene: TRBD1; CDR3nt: TGTGCCAGCATCCGGGACAGCGATAACACTGAAGCTTTCTTT; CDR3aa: CASIRDSDNTEAFF
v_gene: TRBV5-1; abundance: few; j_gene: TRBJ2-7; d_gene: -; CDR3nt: TGCGCCAGCAGACCCGCGCTAGCCAGCTCCTACGAGCAGTACTTC; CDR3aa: CASRPALASSYEQYF
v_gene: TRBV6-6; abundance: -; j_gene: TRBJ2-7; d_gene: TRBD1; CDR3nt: TGTGCCAGCAGTTACCCGCGGACAGGCAGATACGAGCAGTACTTC; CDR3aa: CASSYPRTGRYEQYF
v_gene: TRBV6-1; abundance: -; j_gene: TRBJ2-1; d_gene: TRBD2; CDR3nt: TGTGCCAGCACTAGCGGGTTCTCCTACAATGAGCAGTTCTTC; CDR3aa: CASTSGFSYNEQFF
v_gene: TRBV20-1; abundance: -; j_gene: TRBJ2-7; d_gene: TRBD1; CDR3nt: TGCAGTGCTAGTGAAACCGGGACAGGGATCTACGAGCAGTACTTC; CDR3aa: CSASETGTGIYEQYF
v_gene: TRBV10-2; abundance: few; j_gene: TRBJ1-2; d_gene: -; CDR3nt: TGCGCCACCACTATGAGTGGAGTAAACTATGGCTACACCTTC; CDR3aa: CATTMSGVNYGYTF
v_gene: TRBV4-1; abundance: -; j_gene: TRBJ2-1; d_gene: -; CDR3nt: TGCGCCAGCAGCCACCGGGACTTTCTTGAGCAGTTCTTC; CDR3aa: CASSHRDFLEQFF
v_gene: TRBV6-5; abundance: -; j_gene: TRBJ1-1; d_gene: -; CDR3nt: TGTGCCAGCAGATCGGGGGGGGGTGGGGGAAGGAGGACTGAAGCTTTCTTT; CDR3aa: CASRSGGGGGRRTEAFF
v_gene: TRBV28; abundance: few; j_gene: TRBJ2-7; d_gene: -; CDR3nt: TGTGCCAGCAGTACCCCGGGTTCTTCCTACGAGCAGTACTTC; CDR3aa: CASSTPGSSYEQYF
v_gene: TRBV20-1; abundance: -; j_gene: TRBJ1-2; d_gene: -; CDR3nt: TGCAGTGCTAGAGATTCTTCAGGGGTGAACTATGGCTACACCTTC; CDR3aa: CSARDSSGVNYGYTF
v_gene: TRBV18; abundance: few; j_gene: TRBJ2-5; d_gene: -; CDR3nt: TGTGCCAGCTCACGCCTTCAAGAGACCCAGTACTTC; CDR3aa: CASSRLQETQYF
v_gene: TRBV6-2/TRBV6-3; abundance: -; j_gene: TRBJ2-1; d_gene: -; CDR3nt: TGTGCCGGCAGTGTCCCGGGACTCAAGGTGTCGTTCTTC; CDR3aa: CAGSVPGLKVSFF
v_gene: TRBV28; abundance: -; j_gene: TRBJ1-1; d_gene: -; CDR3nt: TGTGCCAGCAGCGCCCCAGGGGCCGCGGGCGCTGAAGCTTTCTTT; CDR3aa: CASSAPGAAGAEAFF
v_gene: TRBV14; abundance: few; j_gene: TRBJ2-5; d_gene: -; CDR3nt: TGTGCCAGCAGCCAACAAGGGGAGACCCAGTACTTC; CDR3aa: CASSQQGETQYF
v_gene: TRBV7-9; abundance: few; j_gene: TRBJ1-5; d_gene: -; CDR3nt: TGTGCCAGCAGCTTATCAGGTGATGGCAATCAGCCCCAGCATTTT; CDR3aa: CASSLSGDGNQPQHF
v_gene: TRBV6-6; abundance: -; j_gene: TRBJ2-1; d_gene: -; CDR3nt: TGTGCCAGCAGTTACTCGAGCCCTGAGCAGTTCTTC; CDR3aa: CASSYSSPEQFF
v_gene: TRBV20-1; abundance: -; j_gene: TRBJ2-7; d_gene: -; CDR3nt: TGCAGTGCTAAGGCCCCAGGGAGCTCCTACGAGCAGTACTTC; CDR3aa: CSAKAPGSSYEQYF
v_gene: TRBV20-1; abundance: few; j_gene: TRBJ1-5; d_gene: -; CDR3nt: TGCAGTGCTAGAAAGGGTATGAGCAATCAGCCCCAGCATTTT; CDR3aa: CSARKGMSNQPQHF
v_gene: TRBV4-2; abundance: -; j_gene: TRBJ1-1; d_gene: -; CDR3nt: TGTGCCAGCAGCCAGGTCCGAAGCGCTGAAGCTTTCTTT; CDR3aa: CASSQVRSAEAFF
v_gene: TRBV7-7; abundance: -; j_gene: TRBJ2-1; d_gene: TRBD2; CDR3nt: TGTGCCAGCAGCTTAGGACTAGCGGGGGCTGATCAGCAGTTCTTC; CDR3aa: CASSLGLAGADQQFF
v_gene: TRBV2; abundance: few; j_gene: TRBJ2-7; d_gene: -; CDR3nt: TGTGCCAGCAGGCTGCGGGCCTACGAGCAGTACTTC; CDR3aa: CASRLRAYEQYF
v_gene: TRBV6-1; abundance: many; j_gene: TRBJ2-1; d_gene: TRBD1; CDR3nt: TGTGCCAGCAGTTCACCACAGGGGGGGCAGTTCTTC; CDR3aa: CASSSPQGGQFF
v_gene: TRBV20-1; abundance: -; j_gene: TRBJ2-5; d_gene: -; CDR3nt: TGCAGTGCTAGAACCATAAACTACAGCCCGGAGACCCAGTACTTC; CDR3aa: CSARTINYSPETQYF
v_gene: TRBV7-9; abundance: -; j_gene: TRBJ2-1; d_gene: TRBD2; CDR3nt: TGTGCCAGCAGCTTCATCGGGGGGGAGATGAATGAGCAGTTCTTC; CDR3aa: CASSFIGGEMNEQFF
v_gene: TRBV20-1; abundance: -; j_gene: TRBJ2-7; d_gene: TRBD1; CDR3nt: TGCAGTGCTAGAGATAACAGGGGCGAGCAGTACTTC; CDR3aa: CSARDNRGEQYF
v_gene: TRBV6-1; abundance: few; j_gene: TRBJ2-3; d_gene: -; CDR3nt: TGTGCCAGCAGCCTCGACAGGAGAAATACGCAGTATTTT; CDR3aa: CASSLDRRNTQYF
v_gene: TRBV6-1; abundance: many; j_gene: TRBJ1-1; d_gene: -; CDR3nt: TGTGCCAGCAGACAAAACACTGAAGCTTTCTTT; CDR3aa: CASRQNTEAFF
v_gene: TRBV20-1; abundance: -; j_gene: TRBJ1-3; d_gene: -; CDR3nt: TGCAGTGCTAGAGTTAGCTCTGGAAACACCATATATTTT; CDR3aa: CSARVSSGNTIYF